This TCR beta chain derives from a study of early T cells in non-severe SARS-CoV-2 infection. Turning to the study itself: Sequencing of unsorted whole blood was done on bulk RNA, leaving chains unpaired. The study's findings and limits: VDJdb matching, biased toward anti-spike CD8 responses, missed private and CD4 specificities.

Concerning this clonotype itself: Its antigen is unknown.

The TCR library protocol attached unique molecular identifiers to the individual cDNA molecules. TCRdb reanalysed the 5' RACE reads using MiXCR and keeps one entry per CDR3 protein. The profile covers around 77,000 distinct CDR3 sequences, with over 9% appearing a single time and more than 7.5% taken by the ten largest. The CDR3 loop spans 15 amino acids. Trimming took off 3 bases at V and 5 bases at J, with 11 bases between the two ends. The material sequenced was whole blood, taken at baseline. The J gene is TRBJ1-6, the V gene TRBV12-3 or TRBV12-4; D not certain. The receptor was isolated from an adult who was a healthcare worker with PCR-confirmed SARS-CoV-2 infection or an uninfected control (not recorded which). The chain's CDR3 is CASSLRGSDNSPLHF. CDR3 bases: TGTGCCAGCAGTTTGCGGGGATCCGATAATTCACCCCTCCACTTT.